This is a list of T cell receptor beta chains from one sample in a study of T cell responses to AZD1222 COVID-19 vaccine. Sequenced by immunoSEQ multiplex PCR; TCRdb stores in-frame clones only, minus some. Found here are 90,000 to 100,000 clones, approximately 88% of them singletons; the top ten hold more than 13%. This material consisted of peripheral blood, taken 28 days after the second AZD1222 dose. The receptor set was obtained from an adult who received the AZD1222 COVID-19 vaccine. Each CDR3 is given with its conserved first and last residue. D genes are given only for firm matches. Rows may omit the clone size; those that give it use once, few, many or a size class.

cdr3_nt cdr3_aa clone_size d_call j_call v_call
TGTGCCAGTAGTTCAACAGTACTGAGCTCCTACGAGCAGTACTTC CASSSTVLSSYEQYF - - TRBJ2-7 TRBV19
TGTGCCAGCAGTTCCAGCCGACAGGGGGGATATTTT CASSSSRQGGYF - TRBD1 TRBJ1-3 TRBV12-3/TRBV12-4
TGTGCCAGCGGACGCATCGGGCAGGGGGCCGGGGGCTACACCTTC CASGRIGQGAGGYTF - TRBD1 TRBJ1-2 TRBV27
TGTGCCAGCTCACGCACCGGGACAGGTGACTACAATCAGCCCCAGCATTTT CASSRTGTGDYNQPQHF - TRBD1 TRBJ1-5 TRBV18
TGTGCCAGCAGTCCACCAACGACTTACACAGATACGCAGTATTTT CASSPPTTYTDTQYF - - TRBJ2-3 TRBV27
TGTGCCTGGAGTGCCATGGGAGGGGTCACGGGTCAGCCCCAGCATTTT CAWSAMGGVTGQPQHF - - TRBJ1-5 TRBV30
TGTGCCAGTGAGAAGAGGGGTTTCTTCTCTGGAAACACCATATATTTT CASEKRGFFSGNTIYF - - TRBJ1-3 TRBV19
TGTGCCAGCCGCGGACAGGGGAGCTCCTACGAGCAGTACTTC CASRGQGSSYEQYF once TRBD1 TRBJ2-7 TRBV28
TGTGCCAGCAGTTACGGGTCTAGCGGCACCTACGAGCAGTACTTC CASSYGSSGTYEQYF - TRBD2 TRBJ2-7 TRBV6-5
TGTGCCAGCAGGAGGGACAGTTTTTCTTCACCCCTCCACTTT CASRRDSFSSPLHF - TRBD1 TRBJ1-6 TRBV6-5
TGTGCCAGCAGCACGGAACCTGGAAACACCATATATTTT CASSTEPGNTIYF - - TRBJ1-3 TRBV5-4
TGTGCCAGCAGACAAAGCGGGGCGCTTAGCAATGAGCAGTTCTTC CASRQSGALSNEQFF - TRBD2 TRBJ2-1 TRBV5-8
TGTGCCAGCAGCCAAGACCGCCGGCGGACCTTGAACGAGCAGTACTTC CASSQDRRRTLNEQYF - - TRBJ2-7 TRBV3-1/TRBV3-2
TGTGCCAGCAGGGGGACTAGCGGTAATACGCAGTATTTT CASRGTSGNTQYF - TRBD2 TRBJ2-3 TRBV11-3
TGTGCCAGCAGCTTATCTTTAGCGGCATGGGTGGAGCAGTACTTC CASSLSLAAWVEQYF few - TRBJ2-7 TRBV7-2
TGTGCCAGCAGCTTACGGGGGAGCAAGGGGTACGAGCAGTACTTC CASSLRGSKGYEQYF - - TRBJ2-7 TRBV11-2
TGTGCCAGCAGCCAAGAGGCTAGTTTAGCCAAAAACATTCAGTACTTC CASSQEASLAKNIQYF few - TRBJ2-4 TRBV3-1/TRBV3-2
TGCGCCAGCAGCCCTCCAGGGGCGGGGGGGTCCAAGACCCAGTACTTC CASSPPGAGGSKTQYF - TRBD2 TRBJ2-5 TRBV5-1
TGTGCCAGCAGTAAGGCAGGGGACGGGAACACTGAAGCTTTCTTT CASSKAGDGNTEAFF once - TRBJ1-1 TRBV27
TGTGCCAGCAGCCTATACTTGGGGGACGAGCAGTACTTC CASSLYLGDEQYF - - TRBJ2-7 TRBV11-3
TGTGCCAGTAGTATTAAGGGATTCAGTGAAGCTTTCTTT CASSIKGFSEAFF - - TRBJ1-1 TRBV19
TGTGCCAGTAGGAGGGTGGCCGGCACCGGGGAGCTGTTTTTT CASRRVAGTGELFF - - TRBJ2-2 TRBV19
TGCGCCAGCAGCTTCGGCCGGGGGGCAGACGAGCAGTACTTC CASSFGRGADEQYF - - TRBJ2-7 TRBV5-1
TGTGCCAGCCTGCCCCCTTGGGGGGAGGGACAGTTCTTC CASLPPWGEGQFF - TRBD2 TRBJ2-1 TRBV12-3/TRBV12-4
TGTGCCAGCAACTCTCTAGCGGGCGGACCCCCGCAGTATTTT CASNSLAGGPPQYF - TRBD2 TRBJ2-3 TRBV14
TGTGCCAGCAGCTTAATATCCCCCCCAGCGGGAGTTGAGCAGTTCTTC CASSLISPPAGVEQFF - TRBD2 TRBJ2-1 TRBV7-6
TGTGCCAGCAGCTTAGATGGCGACACTGAAGCTTTCTTT CASSLDGDTEAFF - - TRBJ1-1 TRBV7-9
TGTGCCACCAGTCGGCAGGAGGATTCACCCCTCCACTTT CATSRQEDSPLHF - - TRBJ1-6 TRBV24-1
TGTGCCAGCATCTCAGGGTTAGGGGGCTACACCTTC CASISGLGGYTF few - TRBJ1-2 TRBV2
TGTGCCAGCAGTGACGCGGGACACTTCTCCTACGAGCAGTACTTC CASSDAGHFSYEQYF - - TRBJ2-7 TRBV6-1
TGTGCCAGCAGGCGGGAGTCCGGGGAGCTGTTTTTT CASRRESGELFF - TRBD2 TRBJ2-2 TRBV12-3/TRBV12-4
TGTGCTAGTGGTACGGGAGGGGTCTACGAGCAGTACTTC CASGTGGVYEQYF - TRBD2 TRBJ2-7 TRBV12-5
TGTGCCAGCAGCTTGGAGGCCAGGGGTGAAGCTTTCTTT CASSLEARGEAFF - - TRBJ1-1 TRBV5-6
TGTGCCAGCAGCCCGGGACGGCAAATGGAAAAACTGTTTTTT CASSPGRQMEKLFF few - TRBJ1-4 TRBV3-1/TRBV3-2
TGTGCCAGCAGTGAATGGGGCGGGACAGATACGCAGTATTTT CASSEWGGTDTQYF - - TRBJ2-3 TRBV25-1
TGTGCCAGCAATCAGGGGTTCGGCACTGAAGCTTTCTTT CASNQGFGTEAFF - - TRBJ1-1 TRBV7-9
TGTGCCAGCAGCGGGACTGAGAGTTGGTCACCCCTCCACTTT CASSGTESWSPLHF - - TRBJ1-6 TRBV9
TGTGCCAGCAGCTTGTCAGTTAAATCGGGTTCACCCCTCCACTTT CASSLSVKSGSPLHF - - TRBJ1-6 TRBV5-6
TGCAGTGCTAGTAGGACAGGGGACATGAACACTGAAGCTTTCTTT CSASRTGDMNTEAFF - TRBD1 TRBJ1-1 TRBV20-1
TGTGCCAGCAGCTTGGGGGCACAGGGCTCCTACAATGAGCAGTTCTTC CASSLGAQGSYNEQFF - - TRBJ2-1 TRBV5-4
TGTGCCAGCAGTCAGGGCCGGGAGCCCCAGCATTTT CASSQGREPQHF few - TRBJ1-5 TRBV6-5
TGTGCCAGCAGTTTAGTTTCAGATACGCAGTATTTT CASSLVSDTQYF - - TRBJ2-3 TRBV12-3/TRBV12-4
TGTGCCAGCAGTTACTATGGGATTCGGGCTGAAGCTTTCTTT CASSYYGIRAEAFF - - TRBJ1-1 TRBV6-2/TRBV6-3
TGTGCCAGCAGGTGGACAGAAGAGAATTCACCCCTCCACTTT CASRWTEENSPLHF once - TRBJ1-6 TRBV2
TGTGCCAGCGGCAAGGGCAGTTTGAATGAGCAGTTCTTC CASGKGSLNEQFF few - TRBJ2-1 TRBV7-2
TGTGCCAGCAGCCGCCCGGGACTCGACACAGATACGCAGTATTTT CASSRPGLDTDTQYF - - TRBJ2-3 TRBV11-1
TGTGCCAGTAGTGAACAGAGGAACACTGAAGCTTTCTTT CASSEQRNTEAFF few - TRBJ1-1 TRBV19
TGTGCCAGCAGCTTACAGACGATAGCTAACTATGGCTACACCTTC CASSLQTIANYGYTF - - TRBJ1-2 TRBV7-2
TGTGCCACAGAGGGATACAATCCCGATTCTGGCTACACCTTC CATEGYNPDSGYTF once - TRBJ1-2 TRBV6-5